These T cell receptor beta chains were read from a single sample in a study of glioma-infiltrating T cells after dendritic cell vaccination. Using immunoSEQ multiplex PCR, the repertoire was profiled, and TCRdb retains in-frame clones only, with some absent. The sample carries about 110,000 clones, 90% recorded once. Sample: blood, taken after dendritic cell vaccination. The receptors originated from a human donor with glioblastoma. CDR3s include the opening cysteine and the closing phenylalanine or tryptophan. A D gene is named only where the DNA matches it firmly. The size of a clone is reported for some rows only, either as once, few or many, or as a class for expanded clones.

j_call d_call v_call clone_size cdr3_aa cdr3_nt
TRBJ1-2 NA TRBV11-3 few CASSSSNYGYTF TGTGCCAGCAGCTCCTCTAACTATGGCTACACCTTC
TRBJ2-2 NA TRBV7-8 NA CASGRTETYTGELFF TGTGCTTCTGGACGGACAGAGACTTACACCGGGGAGCTGTTTTTT
TRBJ1-1 NA TRBV27 NA CASSSNSGGFAEAFF TGTGCCAGCAGTTCGAATTCCGGCGGGTTCGCTGAAGCTTTCTTT
TRBJ1-1 TRBD1 TRBV7-8 NA CASSGKTGGYTEAFF TGTGCCAGCAGCGGGAAGACAGGGGGATACACTGAAGCTTTCTTT
TRBJ2-3 TRBD1 TRBV4-1 NA CASSQPGTDTDTQYF TGCGCCAGCAGCCAACCCGGGACAGACACAGATACGCAGTATTTT
TRBJ2-1 TRBD2 TRBV9 NA CASSVEGGRAFGEQFF TGTGCCAGCAGCGTAGAGGGCGGGAGGGCCTTTGGTGAGCAGTTCTTC
TRBJ2-2 NA TRBV6-5 NA CASKSLRATGELFF TGTGCCAGCAAGTCATTGCGGGCCACCGGGGAGCTGTTTTTT
TRBJ2-3 TRBD1 TRBV27 NA CASSSRTGYRTQYF TGTGCCAGCAGTTCCAGGACAGGGTATCGTACGCAGTATTTT
TRBJ1-2 NA TRBV18 once CASSEGGYGYTF TGTGCCAGCTCCGAGGGAGGCTATGGCTACACCTTC
TRBJ2-2 TRBD2 TRBV5-1 once CASSFRGPPGLAGGHTGELFF TGCGCCAGCAGCTTTCGGGGCCCCCCGGGACTAGCGGGAGGCCACACCGGGGAGCTGTTTTTT
TRBJ2-7 NA TRBV4-1 few CASSQVARDEQYF TGCGCCAGCAGCCAAGTAGCCAGGGACGAGCAGTACTTC
TRBJ2-2 TRBD1 TRBV29-1 NA CSALTGTGGGELFF TGCAGCGCATTAACCGGGACAGGTGGTGGGGAGCTGTTTTTT
TRBJ1-2 TRBD1 TRBV19 NA CASSSHPGQRYGYTF TGTGCCAGTAGTTCCCATCCGGGACAGCGTTATGGCTACACCTTC
TRBJ1-3 TRBD1 TRBV7-8 NA CASSLVGQAGNTIYF TGTGCCAGCAGCTTAGTTGGACAGGCTGGAAACACCATATATTTT
TRBJ2-3 TRBD2 TRBV10-2 NA CASKVTSGFASTDTQYF TGCGCCAGCAAAGTTACTAGCGGTTTTGCTAGCACAGATACGCAGTATTTT
TRBJ1-1 NA TRBV6-6 once CASSYSVRNTEAFF TGTGCCAGCAGTTACTCTGTTAGGAACACTGAAGCTTTCTTT
TRBJ1-2 NA TRBV5-1 NA CASSGGNRENYGYTF TGCGCCAGCAGCGGGGGCAACAGGGAGAACTATGGCTACACCTTC
TRBJ1-2 TRBD1 TRBV9 NA CASSVGAGTGYGYTF TGTGCCAGCAGCGTAGGGGCCGGGACAGGCTATGGCTACACCTTC
TRBJ2-7 NA TRBV9 once CASSVGPIKDEQYF TGTGCCAGCAGCGTAGGGCCCATCAAAGACGAGCAGTACTTC
TRBJ1-5 NA TRBV5-4 NA CASSLDVNQPQHF TGTGCCAGCAGCCTAGACGTCAATCAGCCCCAGCATTTT
TRBJ1-1 NA TRBV6-5 once CASSSRGNTEAFF TGTGCCAGCAGTTCCCGAGGGAACACTGAAGCTTTCTTT
TRBJ2-1 NA TRBV6-5 NA CASRPNNGAFNEQFF TGTGCCAGCCGGCCCAATAACGGAGCCTTTAATGAGCAGTTCTTC
TRBJ2-3 TRBD2 TRBV7-2 NA CASSLDIAGGWTDTQYF TGTGCCAGCAGCTTAGATATAGCGGGAGGTTGGACAGATACGCAGTATTTT
TRBJ1-6 NA TRBV7-6 once CASSLEGSYNSPLHF TGTGCCAGCAGCTTGGAGGGCTCCTATAATTCCCCCCTCCACTTT
TRBJ2-1 TRBD2 TRBV2 once CASSPGLADNEQFF TGTGCCAGCAGCCCGGGACTAGCGGACAATGAGCAGTTCTTC
TRBJ2-2 NA TRBV7-3 NA CASSSITANTGELFF TGTGCCAGCAGCTCTATTACAGCGAACACCGGGGAGCTGTTTTTT
TRBJ2-5 NA TRBV5-6 NA CASSFDEREYF TGTGCCAGCAGCTTTGATGAGCGGGAGTACTTC
TRBJ2-7 NA TRBV23-1 NA CASSQSLNNSYEQYF TGCGCCAGCAGTCAATCTTTGAACAACTCCTACGAGCAGTACTTC
TRBJ1-2 NA TRBV14 few CASSQGAVYGYTF TGTGCCAGCAGCCAAGGGGCAGTCTATGGCTACACCTTC